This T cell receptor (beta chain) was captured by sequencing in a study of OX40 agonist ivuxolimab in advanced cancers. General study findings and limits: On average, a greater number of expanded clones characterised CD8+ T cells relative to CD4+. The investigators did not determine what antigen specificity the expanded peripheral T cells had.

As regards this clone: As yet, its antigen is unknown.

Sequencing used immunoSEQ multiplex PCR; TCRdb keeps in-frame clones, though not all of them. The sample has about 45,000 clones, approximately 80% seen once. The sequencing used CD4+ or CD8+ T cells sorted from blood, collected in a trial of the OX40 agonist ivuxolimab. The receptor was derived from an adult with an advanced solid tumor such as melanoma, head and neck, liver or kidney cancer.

The CDR3 is CASSLGDREGYGELFF. DNA for the CDR3: TGTGCCAGCAGTTTAGGGGACCGGGAGGGTTACGGGGAGCTGTTTTTT. This chain uses TRBV5-4 with TRBJ2-2, with 8 bases identical to TRBD2. With 5 bases clipped from V and 7 bases from J, the junction kept 13 bases outside the gene matches. Germline assignment: CDR1 SGHNT and CDR2 YYREEE (reference sequence). There are 16 residues in the CDR3.